Shown below are 26 T cell receptor beta chains from a single sample sequenced in a study of beta chain features in type 1 diabetes. Expressed TCRB transcripts were sequenced, since all the RNA that had been isolated was reverse transcribed. Measured with immunoSEQ multiplex PCR; TCRdb has only the in-frame clones, and not every one. This sample has over 300,000 clones, with 7.5% to 9% found just once. Sequenced: central memory CD4+ T cells from blood. All receptors come from a woman aged 18 to 35 in good health.

The chain uses TRBV11-1 and TRBJ2-2, with 8 bases fitting TRBD1. The CDR3 runs to 16 residues. CDR1 is SGHAT, CDR2 FQDESV, per germline (reference sequence). After removal of 1 base from V and 5 bases from J, the junction contained 6 bases not matched to a gene. The CDR3 here is CASSLGGTGETGELFF. The CDR3 bases are TGTGCCAGCAGCTTAGGGGGGACAGGAGAGACCGGGGAGCTGTTTTTT.

In this sample, this clone turned up a few times. This chain links TRBV5-4 with TRBJ2-3, with TRBD2 matching over 8 bases. CDR1 SGHNT and CDR2 YYREEE come from the germline V gene (reference sequence). V shed 3 bases and J 3 bases; nucleotides not matched to a gene: 12. There are 17 residues in the CDR3. The CDR3 sequence is CASSSGRSGSLTDTQYF. The CDR3 DNA follows: TGTGCCAGCAGCTCTGGACGAAGCGGGAGCCTGACAGATACGCAGTATTTT.

V usage is TRBV6-5 and J usage is TRBJ2-1; no clear D. The CDR3 spans 13 residues. Deletions cut 6 bases from V and 9 bases from J, with 15 bases between. The germline V gene encodes CDR1 MNHEY and CDR2 SVGAGI. CDR3 sequence (DNA): TGTGCCAGCAGGGGCGTCGTGTGGGCTGAGCAGTTCTTC. It codes for CASRGVVWAEQFF.

A few counts support this clone. The chain carries TRBV18 and TRBJ1-1; D is unclear. The germline V gene has CDR1 KGHSH and CDR2 LQKENI. The CDR3 has 13 amino acids. V lost 4 bases, J lost 0 bases, and 6 bases lay in between. The CDR3 DNA is TGTGCCAGCTCACAGGGAATGAACACTGAAGCTTTCTTT. It is translated as CASSQGMNTEAFF.

This clone was counted a few times. The genes are TRBV19 and TRBJ2-7; TRBD2 matches 9 bases. The length of the CDR3 is 16 residues. Germline V CDR1 and CDR2: LNHDA, SQIVND (reference sequence). The junction had 7 bases not matched to a gene; V was cut back by 3 bases and J by 1 base. The CDR3, as DNA: TGTGCCAGTAGTATGATTAGCGGGGGACCTTCCTACGAGCAGTACTTC. This encodes CASSMISGGPSYEQYF.

There are many counts of this clone. The rearrangement joins TRBV5-6 to TRBJ2-4; D is perhaps TRBD1 (5 bases). CDR1 is SGHDT and CDR2 is YYEEEE in the germline V gene. V lost 3 bases and J lost 1, with 11 bases in between. This CDR3 is 15 amino acids long. The CDR3 nucleotides are TGTGCCAGCAGCTCCGCCCAGGGTGCCAAAAACATTCAGTACTTC. It is translated as CASSSAQGAKNIQYF.

Ten or more counts support this clone. V usage is TRBV28 and J usage is TRBJ1-2; D not certain. Looked up from germline, CDR1 is MDHEN and CDR2 is SYDVKM. Trimming shortened V by 1 base and J by 6 bases, and 6 bases separated the two germline ends. The CDR3 is made up of 12 amino acids. The CDR3 sequence: CASSLSKDGYTF. The DNA for the CDR3 is TGTGCCAGCAGTTTATCTAAGGATGGCTACACCTTC.

The sample holds a few counts of this clone. The chain uses TRBV7-2 and TRBJ2-1, with TRBD2 matching 13 bases. Unmatched junction bases numbered 11, after V lost 5 bases and J lost 7 bases. Per the germline V gene, CDR1 is SGHTA and CDR2 is FQGNSA. There are 17 residues in the CDR3. CDR3 residues: CASSRRRTSGSQNEQFF. The CDR3 coding sequence is TGTGCCAGCAGCCGGAGAAGGACTAGCGGGAGTCAGAATGAGCAGTTCTTC.

The chain carries TRBV15 and TRBJ2-5; D gene ambiguous. CDR1 LNHNV and CDR2 YYDKDF come from the germline V gene (reference sequence). The CDR3 spans 13 residues. V lost 4 bases to trimming and J lost 2 bases, with 8 bases between them. The CDR3, as DNA: TGTGCCACCAGCAATCAGGTTCAAGAGACCCAGTACTTC. This sequence encodes CATSNQVQETQYF.

The table lists this clone with a few counts. The CDR3 coding sequence is TGTGCCAGCAGCTTCTATTCAGGGAGGGGTACTGAAGCTTTCTTT. The encoded protein is CASSFYSGRGTEAFF. The chain recombines TRBV11-2 with TRBJ1-1, with TRBD1 as a possible D gene (5 bases). In germline, CDR1 is SGHAT, CDR2 FQNNGV. The V gene lost 3 bases and the J gene lost 5 bases, with 16 bases spanning the gap. This CDR3 spans 15 amino acids.

The sample holds a few counts of this clone. This sequence joins TRBV29-1 and TRBJ2-5; D possibly corresponds to TRBD1 (5 bases). Germline CDR1 and CDR2: SQVTM and ANQGSEA. Deletions cut 4 bases from V and 2 bases from J, with 14 bases between. This CDR3 spans 14 amino acids. CDR3 in amino acids: CSVVRVDRQETQYF. CDR3 bases: TGCAGCGTTGTACGGGTTGACAGACAAGAGACCCAGTACTTC. Full variable domain (rest looked up from reference TRBV29-1 and TRBJ2-5): SAVISQKPSRDICQRGTSLTIQCQVDSQVTMMFWYRQQPGQSLTLIATANQGSEATYESGFVIDKFPISRPNLTFSTLTVSNMSPEDSSIYLCSVVRVDRQETQYFGPGTRLLVL.

This clone has more than one count but fewer than ten. V is TRBV5-6 and J is TRBJ2-5, with a weak D call TRBD2 (5 bases). V was trimmed by 4 bases and J by 6 bases, leaving 10 bases between them. Germline V gives CDR1 SGHDT, CDR2 YYEEEE. The CDR3 is made up of 12 amino acids. In DNA, the CDR3 is TGTGCCAGCAGCCGGGGTGTACAGACCCAGTACTTC. It encodes CASSRGVQTQYF.

V is TRBV4-2 and J is TRBJ2-5; possible D gene TRBD2, 5 bases. This CDR3 is 14 amino acids long. V gave up 6 bases and J gave up 2 bases, with 13 bases separating them. CDR1 and CDR2 from the germline V gene are LGHNA and YNFKEQ. CDR3 amino acids: CASSYHTRQETQYF. CDR3 sequence (DNA): TGTGCCAGCAGTTATCATACTAGACAAGAGACCCAGTACTTC.

This clone was counted between two and nine times. The CDR3 loop reads CASSPDSASDTQYF. CDR3 bases: TGTGCCAGCTCTCCAGATAGCGCATCAGATACGCAGTATTTT. The chain has TRBV18 and TRBJ2-3; D is possibly TRBD2 (5 bases). The CDR3 consists of 14 residues. Germline V gives CDR1 KGHSH, CDR2 LQKENI. V was pared by 6 bases and J by 4 bases, with 14 bases between.

This clone has only a few counts. For the CDR3, the DNA is TGTGCCAGCGCGCCGGGACAGGGGGCATCGAACACTGAAGCTTTCTTT. Translation: CASAPGQGASNTEAFF. This chain uses TRBV9 with TRBJ1-1; 12 nucleotides align to TRBD1. In germline, CDR1 is SGDLS, CDR2 YYNGEE. The CDR3 length is 16 residues. V was pared by 7 bases and J by 1 base, with 8 bases of the junction left unmatched.

This clone turned up a few times. This chain links TRBV7-3 with TRBJ2-6; 9 bases line up with TRBD2. With V trimmed by 2 bases and J by 2 bases, 1 base remained unmatched. This CDR3 comprises 16 residues. Germline loops: CDR1 SGHTA, CDR2 FQGTGA. The CDR3 here is CASSLAGGTGANVLTF. The CDR3 DNA is TGTGCCAGCAGCTTAGCGGGAGGGACTGGGGCCAACGTCCTGACTTTC.

This clone was seen ten or more times. J is TRBJ2-6 and V is TRBV27; TRBD1 might be the D (6 bases). V lost 5 bases and J 1 base, leaving 12 bases between the germline ends. There are 16 residues in the CDR3. Germline CDR1 is MNHEY and CDR2 is SMNVEV (reference sequence). CDR3 sequence reads: CASSPTRGSGANVLTF. The CDR3 nucleotides read TGTGCCAGCAGTCCAACCAGGGGATCTGGGGCCAACGTCCTGACTTTC. Full variable domain (missing parts from reference TRBV27 and TRBJ2-6): EAQVTQNPRYLITVTGKKLTVTCSQNMNHEYMSWYRQDPGLGLRQIYYSMNVEVTDKGDVPEGYKVSRKEKRNFPLILESPSPNQTSLYFCASSPTRGSGANVLTFGAGSRLTVL.

This clone was found a few times. This sequence joins TRBV20-1 and TRBJ1-4; D ambiguous. Trimming took 3 bases from V and 8 from J, leaving 7 bases between them. The CDR3 runs to 11 residues. From germline, CDR1 is DFQATT and CDR2 SNEGSKA (reference sequence). The CDR3 coding sequence is TGCAGTGCTAGTCTCGGGGAAAAACTGTTTTTT. Its protein product is CSASLGEKLFF.

The V call is TRBV5-4, the J call TRBJ1-2; D might be TRBD1 (6 bases). The germline V and J ends were trimmed by 4 bases and 8 bases, with 18 bases remaining between them. Germline CDR1 is SGHNT and CDR2 is YYREEE (reference sequence). The CDR3 totals 14 residues. In DNA, the CDR3 is TGTGCCAGCAGCCCGACCCAACAGGGTAGGGGCTACACCTTC. It specifies CASSPTQQGRGYTF.

The chain carries TRBV7-8 and TRBJ2-3, with a weak D call TRBD1 (6 bases). The V and J ends lost 5 bases and 7 bases respectively, with 22 bases between them. Per the germline V gene, CDR1 is SGHVS and CDR2 is FQNEAQ. The CDR3 has 16 amino acids. The CDR3 coding sequence is TGTGCCAGCAGCCTCCCCCCCCAGGGGTCAGGGCATACGCAGTATTTT. Amino acid sequence: CASSLPPQGSGHTQYF.

Only a few counts were recorded for this clone. The gene calls are TRBV9 and TRBJ1-3; D may be TRBD1 (6 bases). The CDR3 loop spans 16 amino acids. Germline assignment: CDR1 SGDLS and CDR2 YYNGEE. V lost 3 bases, J lost 0 bases, and 13 bases lay in between. The CDR3 region has the DNA TGTGCCAGCAGCGCAAAGACAGGCTACTCTGGAAACACCATATATTTT. Translation: CASSAKTGYSGNTIYF. Complete variable domain (other parts from reference TRBV9 and TRBJ1-3): DSGVTQTPKHLITATGQRVTLRCSPRSGDLSVYWYQQSLDQGLQFLIQYYNGEERAKGNILERFSAQQFPDLHSELNLSSLELGDSALYFCASSAKTGYSGNTIYFGEGSWLTVV.

Worth noting for this clone: Other DNA sequences in the sample encode the same CDR3. This chain joins TRBV29-1 and TRBJ2-7; TRBD2 matches 7 bases. The CDR3 length is 12 residues. Germline CDR1 reads SQVTM; CDR2 reads ANQGSEA. With 4 bases clipped from V and 4 bases from J, the junction kept 4 bases outside the gene matches. The CDR3 is CSVGDGRYEQYF. CDR3 DNA: TGCAGCGTTGGTGACGGGAGGTACGAGCAGTACTTC.

This clone came up many times. The chain employs TRBV29-1 and TRBJ2-1; 9 nucleotides match TRBD2. The J segment lost 4 bases and the V segment lost 6 bases, leaving 13 bases of the junction unmatched. This CDR3 contains 16 residues. Germline CDR1 reads SQVTM; CDR2 reads ANQGSEA. The CDR3 loop reads CSVGGSGSGRYNEQFF. The CDR3 nucleotides read TGCAGCGTGGGAGGTAGCGGGAGCGGTCGTTACAATGAGCAGTTCTTC.

This sequence joins TRBV5-1 and TRBJ2-7; 8 bases are a match to TRBD2. V gave up 1 base and J gave up 6 bases; unmatched junction bases: 9. The CDR3 covers 15 residues. The germline gives CDR1 SGHRS, CDR2 YFSETQ. CDR3 DNA sequence: TGCGCCAGCAGCTTGCATCATGTAGCGGGACTCGAGCAGTACTTC. This encodes CASSLHHVAGLEQYF. Drawing the rest from reference TRBV5-1 and TRBJ2-7, the complete variable domain is KAGVTQTPRYLIKTRGQQVTLSCSPISGHRSVSWYQQTPGQGLQFLFEYFSETQRNKGNFPGRFSGRQFSNSRSEMNVSTLELGDSALYLCASSLHHVAGLEQYFGPGTRLTVT.

This clone was picked up a small number of times. The V gene is TRBV5-1, the J gene TRBJ2-5; 7 bases align to TRBD1. Trimming cost V 1 base and J 1 base; bases outside gene matches: 1. Germline assignment: CDR1 SGHRS and CDR2 YFSETQ. The CDR3 contains 14 residues. The CDR3 loop is CASSLYRGQETQYF. In DNA, the CDR3 is TGCGCCAGCAGCTTGTACAGGGGCCAAGAGACCCAGTACTTC.

This clone turned up a few times. The chain carries TRBV28 and TRBJ1-4; D is unclear. V lost 7 bases and J 10 bases, leaving 19 bases between the germline ends. CDR1 is MDHEN, CDR2 SYDVKM, per germline. This CDR3 region has 14 residues. CDR3 loop: CASTKPPRGRKLFF. For the CDR3, the DNA is TGTGCCAGCACCAAACCCCCGCGGGGTCGAAAACTGTTTTTT.